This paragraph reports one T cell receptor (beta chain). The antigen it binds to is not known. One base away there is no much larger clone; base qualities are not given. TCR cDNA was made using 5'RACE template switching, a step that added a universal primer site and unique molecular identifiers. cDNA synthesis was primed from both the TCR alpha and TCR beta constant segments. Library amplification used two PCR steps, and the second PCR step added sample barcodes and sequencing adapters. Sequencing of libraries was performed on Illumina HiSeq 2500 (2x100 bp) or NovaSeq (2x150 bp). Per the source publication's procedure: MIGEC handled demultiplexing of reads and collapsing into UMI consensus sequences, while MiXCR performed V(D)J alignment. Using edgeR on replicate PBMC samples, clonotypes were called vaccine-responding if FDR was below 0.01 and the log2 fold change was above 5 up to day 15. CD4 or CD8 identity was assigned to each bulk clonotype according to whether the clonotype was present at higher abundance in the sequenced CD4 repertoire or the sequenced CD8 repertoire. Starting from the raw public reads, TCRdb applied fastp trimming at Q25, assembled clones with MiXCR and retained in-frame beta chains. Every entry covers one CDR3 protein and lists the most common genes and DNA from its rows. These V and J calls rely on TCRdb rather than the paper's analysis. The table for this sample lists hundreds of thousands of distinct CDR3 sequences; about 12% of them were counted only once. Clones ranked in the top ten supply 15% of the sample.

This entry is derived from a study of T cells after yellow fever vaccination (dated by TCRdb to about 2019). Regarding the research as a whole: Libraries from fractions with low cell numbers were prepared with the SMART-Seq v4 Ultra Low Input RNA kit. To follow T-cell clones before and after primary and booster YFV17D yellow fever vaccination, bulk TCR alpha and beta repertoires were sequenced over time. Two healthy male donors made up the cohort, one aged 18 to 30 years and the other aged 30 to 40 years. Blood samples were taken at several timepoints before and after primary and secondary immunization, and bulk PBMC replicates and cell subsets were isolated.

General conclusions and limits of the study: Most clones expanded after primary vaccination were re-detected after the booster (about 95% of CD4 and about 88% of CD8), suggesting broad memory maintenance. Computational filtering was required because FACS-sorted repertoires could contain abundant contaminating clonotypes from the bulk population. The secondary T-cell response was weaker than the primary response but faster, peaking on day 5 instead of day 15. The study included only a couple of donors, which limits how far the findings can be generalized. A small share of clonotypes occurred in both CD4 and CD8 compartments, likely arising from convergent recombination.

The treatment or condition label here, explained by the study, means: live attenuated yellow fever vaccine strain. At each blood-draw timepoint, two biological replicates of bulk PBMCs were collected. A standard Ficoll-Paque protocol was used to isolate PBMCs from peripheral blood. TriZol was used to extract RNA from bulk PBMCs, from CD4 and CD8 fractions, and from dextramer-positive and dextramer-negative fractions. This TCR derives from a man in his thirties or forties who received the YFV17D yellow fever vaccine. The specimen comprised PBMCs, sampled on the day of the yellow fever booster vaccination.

The encoded CDR3 is CSASAYEQYF. The DNA sequence follows: TGCAGTGCTAGTGCGTACGAGCAGTACTTC. The rearrangement joined TRBV20-1 to TRBJ2-7; no D gene is confidently identified. V drops 3 bases and J drops 4 bases, leaving 4 bases in between. Measured from the cysteine to the phenylalanine, the CDR3 is 10 residues long. Only the CDR3 DNA stays, 30 bases, in frame from base 1. As encoded in the germline V gene (reference sequence), CDR1 is DFQATT while CDR2 is SNEGSKA.